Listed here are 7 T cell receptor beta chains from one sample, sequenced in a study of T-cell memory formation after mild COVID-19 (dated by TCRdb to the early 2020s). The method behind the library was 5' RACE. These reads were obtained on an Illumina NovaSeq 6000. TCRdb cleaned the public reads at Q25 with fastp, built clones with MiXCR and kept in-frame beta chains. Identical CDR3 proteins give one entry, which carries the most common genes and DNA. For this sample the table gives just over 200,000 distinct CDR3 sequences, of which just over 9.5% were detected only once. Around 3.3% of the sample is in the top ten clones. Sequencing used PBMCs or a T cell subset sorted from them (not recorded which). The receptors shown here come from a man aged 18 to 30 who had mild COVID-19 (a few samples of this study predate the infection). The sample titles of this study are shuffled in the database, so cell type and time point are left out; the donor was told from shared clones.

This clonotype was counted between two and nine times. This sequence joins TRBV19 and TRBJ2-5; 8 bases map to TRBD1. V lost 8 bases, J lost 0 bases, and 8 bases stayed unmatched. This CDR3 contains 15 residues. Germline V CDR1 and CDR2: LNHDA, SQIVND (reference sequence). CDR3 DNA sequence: TGTGCCAGTGGAGGAACAGGGGGGTACCAAGAGACCCAGTACTTC. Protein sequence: CASGGTGGYQETQYF.

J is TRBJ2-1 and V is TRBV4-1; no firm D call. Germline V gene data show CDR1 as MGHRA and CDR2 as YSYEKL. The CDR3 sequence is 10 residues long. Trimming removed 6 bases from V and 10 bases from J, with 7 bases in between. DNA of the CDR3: TGCGCCAGCAGAACAGCAGAGCAGTTCTTC. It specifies CASRTAEQFF.

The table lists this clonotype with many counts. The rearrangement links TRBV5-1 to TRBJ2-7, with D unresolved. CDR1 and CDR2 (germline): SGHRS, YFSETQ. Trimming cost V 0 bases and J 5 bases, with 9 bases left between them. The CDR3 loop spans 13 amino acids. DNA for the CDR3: TGCGCCAGCAGCTTGGAAGGTTTGGACGAGCAGTACTTC. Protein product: CASSLEGLDEQYF.

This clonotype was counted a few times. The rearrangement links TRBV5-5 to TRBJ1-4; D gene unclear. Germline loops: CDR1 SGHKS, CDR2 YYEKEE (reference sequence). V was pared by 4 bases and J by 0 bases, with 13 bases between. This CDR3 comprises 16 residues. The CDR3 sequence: CASSGLMTATNEKLFF. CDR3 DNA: TGTGCCAGCAGCGGGTTGATGACCGCAACTAATGAAAAACTGTTTTTT.

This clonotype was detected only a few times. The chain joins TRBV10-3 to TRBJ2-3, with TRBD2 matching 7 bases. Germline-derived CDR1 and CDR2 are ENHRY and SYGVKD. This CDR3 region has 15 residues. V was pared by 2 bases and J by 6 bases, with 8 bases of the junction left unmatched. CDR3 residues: CAISEPGRSGDTQYF. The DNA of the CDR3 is TGTGCCATCAGTGAGCCCGGACGTAGCGGGGATACGCAGTATTTT.

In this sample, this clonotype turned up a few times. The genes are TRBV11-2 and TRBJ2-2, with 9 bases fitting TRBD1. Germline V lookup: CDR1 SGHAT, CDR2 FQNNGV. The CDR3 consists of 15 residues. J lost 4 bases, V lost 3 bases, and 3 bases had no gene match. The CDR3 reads CASSFWGQGTGELFF. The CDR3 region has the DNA TGTGCCAGCAGCTTTTGGGGACAGGGCACCGGGGAGCTGTTTTTT.

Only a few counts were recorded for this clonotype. The CDR3 sequence: CASSQDQGSRAGYTF. CDR3 nucleotides: TGCGCCAGCAGCCAAGATCAGGGGTCCCGAGCTGGCTACACCTTC. This chain connects TRBV4-1 to TRBJ1-2; maybe TRBD1 (6 bases). Trimming shortened V by 0 bases and J by 7 bases, and 15 bases separated the two germline ends. The CDR3 spans 15 residues. Germline CDR1 MGHRA, CDR2 YSYEKL.